The TCR beta chain described here comes from a study of T-cell memory formation after mild COVID-19. TCRdb re-analysed the 5' RACE reads in MiXCR, keeping a single row per CDR3 protein. The sample holds about 470,000 distinct CDR3 sequences; around 27% are singletons and the top ten take under 15%. Regarding the study as a whole: Day 15 to 85 contracting clones showed balanced CD4/CD8; later expanders leaned CD4+.

This CDR3 has 15 residues. Germline V lookup: CDR1 SGHKS, CDR2 YYEKEE (reference sequence). This clonotype has a handful of counts. Its specificity is not known. The junction differs from germline at one of its ends, possibly a read error. Input material: PBMCs or a T cell subset sorted from them (not recorded which). This sequence joins TRBV5-5 and TRBJ1-1; D not resolved. The receptor was derived from an adult woman who had mild COVID-19 (a few samples of this study predate the infection). Cell type and time point are not known. In DNA form, the CDR3 reads TGTGCCAGCACCTTGGAGGCCGGAGAGAACACTGAAGCTTTCTTT. Its protein product is CASTLEAGENTEAFF.